The present entry profiles one T cell receptor beta chain with its context. Its target is unknown. Clones were sequenced by immunoSEQ multiplex PCR, and TCRdb holds only the in-frame ones, with some missing. The table records 50,000 or so clones, around 89% of them present only once. Sampling of blood occurred at baseline, cycle 4 day 1, and cycle 7 day 1. This entry belongs to a study of OX40 agonist ivuxolimab in advanced cancers. Overall study: Every 2 weeks, ivuxolimab was infused into the patients intravenously at between 0.01 and 10 mg/kg. A diagnosis of hepatocellular carcinoma, melanoma, renal cell or head and neck cancer was present in dose-escalation patients. Study conclusions and caveats: CD8+ T cells averaged more expanded clones than CD4+.

The CDR3 length is 14 residues. Germline V gene data show CDR1 as LNHDA and CDR2 as SQIVND (reference sequence). Trimming removed 7 bases from V and 2 bases from J, with 12 bases in between. The input for sequencing was CD4+ or CD8+ T cells sorted from blood, taken in a trial of the OX40 agonist ivuxolimab. The rearrangement uses TRBV19 and TRBJ2-1; D gene ambiguous. The receptor was isolated from an adult with an advanced solid tumor such as melanoma, head and neck, liver or kidney cancer. CDR3 bases: TGTGCCAGTACCCTACGGGTCCCCTACAATGAGCAGTTCTTC. Amino acid sequence: CASTLRVPYNEQFF.